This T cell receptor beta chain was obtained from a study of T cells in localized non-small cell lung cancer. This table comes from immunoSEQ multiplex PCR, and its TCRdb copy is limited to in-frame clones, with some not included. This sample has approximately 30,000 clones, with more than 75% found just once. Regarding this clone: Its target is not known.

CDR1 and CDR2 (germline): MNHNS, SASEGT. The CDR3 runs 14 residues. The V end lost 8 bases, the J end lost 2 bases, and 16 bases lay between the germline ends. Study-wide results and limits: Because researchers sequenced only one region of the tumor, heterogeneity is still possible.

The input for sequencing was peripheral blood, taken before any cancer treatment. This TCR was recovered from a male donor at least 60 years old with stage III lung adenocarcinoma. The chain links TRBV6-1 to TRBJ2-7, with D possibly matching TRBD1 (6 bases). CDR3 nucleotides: TGTGCCAGCTTGCTGGGGGCGCTGACCTACGAGCAGTACTTC. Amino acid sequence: CASLLGALTYEQYF.